The TCR beta chain under discussion was sequenced for a study of blood T cells in healthy people across ages. Study at large: About one barcoded beta molecule was captured per two T cells (by template switching).

A remark on this clonotype: As yet, its antigen is unknown. Relative to the germline gene, one junction end is altered; a read error may explain this.

Points from the study as a whole: Strong correlation linked observed beta diversity and percent naive T cells. It was the long-lived donors that had more naive CD4+ cells and higher diversity than aged donors.

Sample-barcoded 5' priming and a J-beta primer mix drove a second PCR of roughly 7 to 11 cycles. TCRdb independently ran MiXCR on the 5' RACE reads; one entry per CDR3 protein. The data contain under 950,000 distinct CDR3 sequences, around a fifth of them singletons. Sequencing was performed on blood. The sequence derives from a man aged 65 to 79 in good health.

DNA of the CDR3: TGCGCCAGCAGTATTAACTACAATGAGCAGTTCTTC. Amino acid sequence: CASSINYNEQFF. V gene TRBV12-3 or TRBV12-4 combines with J gene TRBJ2-1; D uncertain. The CDR3 spans 12 residues.